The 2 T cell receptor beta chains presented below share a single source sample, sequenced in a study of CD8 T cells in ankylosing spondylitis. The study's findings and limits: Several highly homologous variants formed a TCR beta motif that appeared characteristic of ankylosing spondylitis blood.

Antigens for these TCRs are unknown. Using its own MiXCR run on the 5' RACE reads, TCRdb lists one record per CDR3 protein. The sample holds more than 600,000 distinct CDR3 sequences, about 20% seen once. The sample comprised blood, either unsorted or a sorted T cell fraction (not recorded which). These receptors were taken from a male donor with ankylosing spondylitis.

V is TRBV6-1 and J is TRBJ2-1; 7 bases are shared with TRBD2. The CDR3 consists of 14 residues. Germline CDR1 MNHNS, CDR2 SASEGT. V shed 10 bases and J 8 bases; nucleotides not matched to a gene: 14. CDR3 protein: CATLSRGGTHEQFF. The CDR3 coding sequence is TGTGCCACCCTTAGCCGGGGAGGGACCCATGAGCAGTTCTTC.

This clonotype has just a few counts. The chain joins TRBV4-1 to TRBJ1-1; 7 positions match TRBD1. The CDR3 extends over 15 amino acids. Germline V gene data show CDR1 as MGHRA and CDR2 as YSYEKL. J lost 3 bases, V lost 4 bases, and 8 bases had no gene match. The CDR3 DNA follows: TGCGCCAGCAGCCGAGACGAGGGGGCGTACACTGAAGCTTTCTTT. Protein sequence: CASSRDEGAYTEAFF.